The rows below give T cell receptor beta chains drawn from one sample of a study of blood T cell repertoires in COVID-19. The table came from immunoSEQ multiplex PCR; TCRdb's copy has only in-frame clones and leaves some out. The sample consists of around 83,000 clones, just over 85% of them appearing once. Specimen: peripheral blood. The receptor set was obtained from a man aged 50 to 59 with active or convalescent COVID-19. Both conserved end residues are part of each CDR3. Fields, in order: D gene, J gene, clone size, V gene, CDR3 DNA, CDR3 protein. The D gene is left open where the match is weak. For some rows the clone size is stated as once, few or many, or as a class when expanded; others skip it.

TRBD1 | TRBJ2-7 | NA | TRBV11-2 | TGTGCCAGCAGCTCCCGGGACAGGGCCACCCACGAGCAGTACTTC | CASSSRDRATHEQYF
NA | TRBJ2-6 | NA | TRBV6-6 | TGTGCCACCTTGACTCCCGGGGCCAACGTCCTGACTTTC | CATLTPGANVLTF
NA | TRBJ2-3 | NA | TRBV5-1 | TGCGCCAGCAGCTTGGGCGGTACAGATACGCAGTATTTT | CASSLGGTDTQYF
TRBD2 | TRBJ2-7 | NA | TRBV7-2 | TGTGCCAGCAGCCCCTCTAGCGGGAGGGTTTACGAGCAGTACTTC | CASSPSSGRVYEQYF
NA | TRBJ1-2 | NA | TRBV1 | TGCACCAGCAGCCAAGAAGAGGGTCCGATCTATGGCTACACCTTC | CTSSQEEGPIYGYTF
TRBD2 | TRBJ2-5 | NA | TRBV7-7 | TGTGCCAGCAGCTTAGTTACTAGCGGGCAAGAGACCCAGTACTTC | CASSLVTSGQETQYF
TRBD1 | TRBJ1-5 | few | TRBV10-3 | TGTGCCATCGGGACAGATAGCAATCAGCCCCAGCATTTT | CAIGTDSNQPQHF
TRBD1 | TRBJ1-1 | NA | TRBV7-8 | TGTGCCAGCAGCGGACGCAGGGGGCAGGACACTGAAGCTTTCTTT | CASSGRRGQDTEAFF
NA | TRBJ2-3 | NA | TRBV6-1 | TGTGCCAGCAGTGAAGTCGGCGGGACCACAGATACGCGGTATTTT | CASSEVGGTTDTRYF
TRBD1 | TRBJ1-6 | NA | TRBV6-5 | TGTGCCAGCCTTCCCGGACAGGGAAGATCACCCCTCCACTTT | CASLPGQGRSPLHF
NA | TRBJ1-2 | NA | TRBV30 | TGTGCCTGGAGTGTCTACAGGAGCCCCTATGGCTACACCTTC | CAWSVYRSPYGYTF
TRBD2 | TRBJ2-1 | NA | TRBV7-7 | TGTGCCAGCAGCTTAGGCGCGGGACTAGCGTATGAGCAGTTCTTC | CASSLGAGLAYEQFF
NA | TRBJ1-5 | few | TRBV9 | TGTGCCAGCAGCGTAGGGGGCCCCAATCAGCCCCAGCATTTT | CASSVGGPNQPQHF
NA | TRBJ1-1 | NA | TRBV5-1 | TGCGCCAGCAGGATCAGGGGATCGTCGTTCACTGAAGCTTTCTTT | CASRIRGSSFTEAFF